The TCR beta chain under discussion was sequenced for a study of cytomegalovirus exposure and HLA in healthy donors. CDR3 length equals 16 residues. V was clipped by 4 bases and J by 8 bases; unmatched bases: 14. Germline CDR1 reads SGHDT; CDR2 reads YYEEEE. The study's findings and limits: Rarity marked most TCR sequences, yet some public TCRs occurred in many donors.

Method: immunoSEQ multiplex PCR; TCRdb's copy keeps in-frame clones and lacks some. This table holds under 200,000 clones, 75% to 90% found once. This clone was found once. Its specificity is not known. The sequence came from a woman aged 18-29 years in good health and CMV-seronegative. The V and J genes are TRBV5-6 and TRBJ1-4, with 7 bases matching TRBD1. Sequenced sample: PBMCs. The chain's CDR3 is CASSALEGQWGEKLFF. CDR3 bases: TGTGCCAGCAGCGCCCTCGAGGGACAGTGGGGCGAAAAACTGTTTTTT. The full variable domain, in which reference TRBV5-6 and TRBJ1-4 provide the parts outside the CDR3, is DAGVTQSPTHLIKTRGQQVTLRCSPKSGHDTVSWYQQALGQGPQFIFQYYEEEERQRGNFPDRFSGHQFPNYSSELNVNALLLGDSALYLCASSALEGQWGEKLFFGSGTQLSVL.